One sample yielded the 12 T cell receptor beta chains listed below, sequenced in a study of quantifying T cell responses using KT2 cells. Study as a whole: Reverse transcription used primers in the TCR alpha and beta constant regions.

A single-stranded UMI oligo with SP2 sequence was ligated to cDNA 3' ends. An equimolar mix of RC1.1 and RC1.2 primed the beta chain across TRBC1 and TRBC2. MiXCR, run by TCRdb on the UMI-ligation and nested PCR reads, gives a single entry per CDR3 protein. This table holds over 40,000 distinct CDR3 sequences, more than 9% found once. Sequenced input: PBMCs spiked with cells of the T cell clone KT2. The origin of the receptors is a human donor.

The chain recombines TRBV13 with TRBJ1-1, with TRBD1 matching 8 bases. CDR1 and CDR2 (germline): PRHDT, FYEKMQ (reference sequence). Trimming cost V 5 bases and J 0 bases; bases outside gene matches: 8. The CDR3 spans 16 residues. CDR3 amino acids: CASSVNDRGMNTEAFF. CDR3 DNA: TGTGCCAGCAGCGTTAACGACAGGGGAATGAACACTGAAGCTTTCTTT. Together with reference TRBV13 and TRBJ1-1, the CDR3 gives the full variable domain: AAGVIQSPRHLIKEKRETATLKCYPIPRHDTVYWYQQGPGQDPQFLISFYEKMQSDKGSIPDRFSAQQFSDYHSELNMSSLELGDSALYFCASSVNDRGMNTEAFFGQGTRLTVV.

The table lists this clonotype with a few counts. This chain joins TRBV5-1 and TRBJ2-7; D gene uncertain. Germline V gene sequence: CDR1 SGHRS, CDR2 YFSETQ. The CDR3 covers 15 residues. Trimming left V 0 bases short and J 3 bases short, with 13 bases between. The CDR3 loop is CASSLALDSGYEQYF. The CDR3 DNA reads as TGCGCCAGCAGCTTGGCCTTAGATAGTGGCTACGAGCAGTACTTC.

This chain joins TRBV3-1 and TRBJ2-6; possible D gene TRBD1, 6 bases. The germline V gene has CDR1 LGHDT and CDR2 YNNKEL (reference sequence). The CDR3 extends over 14 amino acids. With 3 bases removed from V and 13 bases from J, the gap between germline ends came to 16 bases. The CDR3 DNA follows: TGTGCCAGCAGCCATTCAACCAGGGGCCGTGTCCTGACTTTC. Translation: CASSHSTRGRVLTF. Full variable domain (rest looked up from reference TRBV3-1 and TRBJ2-6): DTAVSQTPKYLVTQMGNDKSIKCEQNLGHDTMYWYKQDSKKFLKIMFSYNNKELIINETVPNRFSPKSPDKAHLNLHINSLELGDSAVYFCASSHSTRGRVLTFGAGSRLTVL.

This rearrangement joins TRBV2 to TRBJ2-3; 9 nucleotides match TRBD2. This CDR3 is built from 16 residues. Looked up from germline, CDR1 is SNHLY and CDR2 is FYNNEI. Germline trimming cut 10 bases from V and 0 bases from J; bases unmatched to any gene: 11. CDR3 DNA: TGTGCCAACTCGGTTCTAGCGGGGCCTAGCACAGATACGCAGTATTTT. This translates into CANSVLAGPSTDTQYF.

This clonotype showed up just a few times. The chain combines TRBV27 with TRBJ2-1; D is ambiguous. This CDR3 has 17 amino acids. V was clipped by 7 bases and J by 2 bases, with 21 bases between them. CDR1 and CDR2 (germline): MNHEY, SMNVEV (reference sequence). Written as DNA, the CDR3 is TGTGCCAGCACCTCCTTTGCCTCGGTAATGACCTACAATGAGCAGTTCTTC. Its protein product is CASTSFASVMTYNEQFF.

This clonotype was counted between two and nine times. The rearrangement links TRBV20-1 to TRBJ2-3; TRBD2 agrees at 11 bases. The V and J ends lost 3 bases and 0 bases, in that order; junction bases with no gene match: 5. Germline-derived CDR1 and CDR2 are DFQATT and SNEGSKA (reference sequence). The CDR3 length is 16 residues. The CDR3 DNA sequence: TGCAGTGCTAGTCCTTTAGCGGGAGGGAGCACAGATACGCAGTATTTT. This gives the protein CSASPLAGGSTDTQYF.

The chain has TRBV6-6 and TRBJ2-7; possibly TRBD2 for D (6 bases). Germline values: CDR1 MNHNY, CDR2 SVGAGI (reference sequence). CDR3 length: 15 residues. V gave up 7 bases and J gave up 0 bases, with 16 bases separating them. CDR3 amino acids: CASTMEGSASYEQYF. The CDR3 bases are TGTGCCAGCACGATGGAGGGCTCAGCCTCCTACGAGCAGTACTTC.

In its sample, this clonotype was seen a few times. This chain uses TRBV9 with TRBJ1-4, with D unresolved. The CDR3 runs to 15 residues. Germline V gives CDR1 SGDLS, CDR2 YYNGEE. V gave up 0 bases and J gave up 8 bases, with 14 bases separating them. The CDR3 loop is CASSVDVTIGEKLFF. In nucleotides, the CDR3 is TGTGCCAGCAGCGTAGACGTGACAATTGGCGAAAAACTGTTTTTT.

V is TRBV6-5 and J is TRBJ2-7; weak D call: TRBD2 (5 bases). The CDR3 spans 15 residues. Germline V gene sequence: CDR1 MNHEY, CDR2 SVGAGI. V was pared by 6 bases and J by 4 bases, with 19 bases between. CDR3 sequence reads: CASSQTSVHPYEQYF. CDR3 nucleotides: TGTGCCAGCAGCCAAACTAGTGTTCATCCGTACGAGCAGTACTTC.

V and J are TRBV3-1 and TRBJ1-4; D unresolved. Germline loops: CDR1 LGHDT, CDR2 YNNKEL (reference sequence). CDR3 length: 15 amino acids. Trimming cost V 0 bases and J 3 bases, with 8 bases left between them. DNA for the CDR3: TGTGCCAGCAGCCAAGACGAAGTGGCTAATGAAAAACTGTTTTTT. It yields the protein CASSQDEVANEKLFF.

This clonotype has just a few counts. The chain joins TRBV12-3 or TRBV12-4 to TRBJ1-4, with a weak D call TRBD1 (5 bases). The CDR3 is 14 residues long. V was clipped by 5 bases and J by 8 bases, with 15 bases between them. The CDR3 region is CASSTGQGGEKLFF. The CDR3 DNA is TGTGCCAGCAGTACGGGGCAGGGTGGAGAAAAACTGTTTTTT.

This clonotype was detected a few times. The CDR3 reads CASSSRDRGSNSPLHF. CDR3 coding DNA: TGTGCCAGCAGCTCAAGAGACAGGGGGTCGAATTCACCCCTCCACTTT. The chain couples TRBV7-8 to TRBJ1-6, with 9 nucleotides matching TRBD1. Germline CDR1 SGHVS, CDR2 FQNEAQ. This CDR3 region has 16 residues. The V and J ends lost 4 bases and 7 bases, in that order; junction bases with no gene match: 8.